This T cell receptor beta chain was obtained from a study of CD4 T cells in relation to SARS-CoV-2 and coronaviruses. TCRdb's table, derived via immunoSEQ multiplex PCR, lists solely in-frame clones and lacks some. Here the sample spans 65,000 or so clones, around 93% being singletons. Before the COVID-19 pandemic, during about 2011-2019, CD4+ T cells were taken from unexposed donors. The junction had 6 bases not matched to a gene; V was cut back by 0 bases and J by 5 bases. Per the germline V gene, CDR1 is SGHRS and CDR2 is YFSETQ. CDR3 length: 15 amino acids. The chain is built from TRBV5-1 and TRBJ2-5; TRBD1 agrees at 8 bases. The sequencing sample was made of naive CD4+ T cells from PBMCs. The subset was: naive CD4+ T cells isolated by negative enrichment. This TCR came from a human donor in good health. The CDR3, as DNA: TGCGCCAGCAGCTTGGCCGCAGGGGGCCTGGAGACCCAGTACTTC. Translating gives CASSLAAGGLETQYF.